The next 32 T cell receptor beta chains were all read from a single sample in a study of blood T cell repertoires in COVID-19. Assay: immunoSEQ multiplex PCR; the TCRdb copy retains only in-frame clones and omits some. The sample carries 250,000 to 300,000 clones, roughly 89% recorded once. Sequencing input: peripheral blood. The receptors here all came from a man aged 45-65 years with acute or convalescent COVID-19.

This clone was found once. The rearrangement joins TRBV5-1 to TRBJ1-1; 7 bases are shared with TRBD1. The V gene end was trimmed by 4 bases and the J gene end by 2 bases; junction bases not matched to a gene: 5. Germline CDR1 and CDR2: SGHRS and YFSETQ. This CDR3 region has 14 residues. This chain's CDR3 is CASSPQGVNTEAFF. In DNA form, the CDR3 reads TGCGCCAGCAGCCCGCAGGGGGTCAACACTGAAGCTTTCTTT.

This clone was counted once. The chain is built from TRBV2 and TRBJ2-1, with D possibly matching TRBD1 (6 bases). CDR3 length: 14 amino acids. The V end was cut by 4 bases, the J end by 7 bases, with 14 bases between. The V gene's germline CDR1 is SNHLY and CDR2 FYNNEI. CDR3 sequence reads: CASSGDKVWNEQFF. The CDR3 nucleotides are TGTGCCAGCAGTGGGGACAAGGTTTGGAATGAGCAGTTCTTC.

V is TRBV18 and J is TRBJ1-1; 7 bases fit TRBD1. This CDR3 region has 19 residues. Germline CDR1 and CDR2: KGHSH and LQKENI. Unmatched junction bases numbered 27, after V lost 8 bases and J lost 6 bases. CDR3 region: CASPAADRKTGTLAPEAFF. DNA of the CDR3: TGTGCCAGCCCGGCTGCGGACAGGAAAACGGGCACGTTGGCTCCTGAAGCTTTCTTT.

V gene TRBV27 combines with J gene TRBJ1-1, with a weak D call TRBD1 (6 bases). The CDR3 consists of 14 residues. Germline CDR1 is MNHEY and CDR2 is SMNVEV (reference sequence). V dropped 3 bases and J dropped 2 bases, with 10 bases sitting between them. CDR3 DNA: TGTGCCAGCAGTTTCGGGACAATTAACACTGAAGCTTTCTTT. It yields the protein CASSFGTINTEAFF.

The chain links TRBV3-1 (or the pseudogene TRBV3-2) to TRBJ2-3; 14 positions match TRBD2. The J segment lost 4 bases and the V segment lost 4 bases, leaving 4 bases of the junction unmatched. Germline-derived CDR1 and CDR2 are LGHDT and YNNKEL (reference sequence). The CDR3 loop spans 16 amino acids. Here the CDR3 DNA reads TGTGCCAGCAGCCCCGGGACTAGCGGGGGTGCAGATACGCAGTATTTT. Its protein product is CASSPGTSGGADTQYF.

This chain joins TRBV3-1 (or the pseudogene TRBV3-2) and TRBJ1-3; D unclear. Germline loops: CDR1 LGHDT, CDR2 YNNKEL (reference sequence). The ends were cut back, 4 bases at V and 2 bases at J, with 12 bases in the middle. The CDR3 length is 15 residues. CDR3 amino acids: CASSPYSSPGNTIYF. CDR3 DNA sequence: TGTGCCAGCAGCCCCTACAGCTCCCCTGGAAACACCATATATTTT.

The chain carries TRBV5-5 and TRBJ2-7; no definite D call. The CDR3 runs to 12 residues. Germline lookup yields CDR1 SGHKS and CDR2 YYEKEE (reference sequence). V dropped 0 bases and J dropped 5 bases, with 6 bases sitting between them. The CDR3 loop reads CASSLVHNEQYF. The CDR3, as DNA: TGTGCCAGCAGCTTGGTTCACAACGAGCAGTACTTC. Full variable domain (missing parts from reference TRBV5-5 and TRBJ2-7): DAGVTQSPTHLIKTRGQQVTLRCSPISGHKSVSWYQQVLGQGPQFIFQYYEKEERGRGNFPDRFSARQFPNYSSELNVNALLLGDSALYLCASSLVHNEQYFGPGTRLTVT.

This clone was observed a few times. The V gene is TRBV5-4, the J gene TRBJ2-5; 8 bases agree with TRBD2. The ends lost 5 bases at V and 6 bases at J; junction bases unmatched: 12. The CDR3 covers 15 residues. The germline V gene encodes CDR1 SGHNT and CDR2 YYREEE (reference sequence). The CDR3 sequence: CASRPGGPGEKTQYF. As DNA, the CDR3 is TGTGCCAGCAGACCGGGGGGGCCGGGTGAGAAGACCCAGTACTTC.

The CDR3 coding sequence is TGTGCCAGCAGCTCGCAGACAGGGGACACTGAAGCTTTCTTT. It is translated as CASSSQTGDTEAFF. The rearrangement links TRBV5-4 to TRBJ1-1; 8 bases fit TRBD1. The trim removed 3 bases at V and 3 bases at J, leaving 4 bases unmatched. The germline V gene encodes CDR1 SGHNT and CDR2 YYREEE (reference sequence). The CDR3 runs to 14 residues. The variable domain in full, completed from reference TRBV5-4 and TRBJ1-1, reads ETGVTQSPTHLIKTRGQQVTLRCSSQSGHNTVSWYQQALGQGPQFIFQYYREEENGRGNFPPRFSGLQFPNYSSELNVNALELDDSALYLCASSSQTGDTEAFFGQGTRLTVV.

The V and J genes are TRBV18 and TRBJ1-5; no firm D call. CDR1 and CDR2 (germline): KGHSH, LQKENI. The CDR3 is 16 amino acids. Trimming took 1 base from V and 0 from J, leaving 10 bases between them. CDR3 sequence: CASSPLRHFSNQPQHF. CDR3 nucleotide sequence: TGTGCCAGCTCACCACTCAGGCACTTTAGCAATCAGCCCCAGCATTTT.

The chain uses TRBV6-5 and TRBJ1-2; D remains ambiguous. The CDR3 sequence is 10 residues long. The germline V gene has CDR1 MNHEY and CDR2 SVGAGI. Deletions cut 4 bases from V and 8 bases from J, with 5 bases between. The CDR3: CASSWRGYTF. The CDR3 DNA is TGTGCCAGCAGTTGGCGGGGCTACACCTTC.

V and J are TRBV10-1 and TRBJ1-1; 8 bases agree with TRBD1. Unmatched junction bases numbered 3, after V lost 5 bases and J lost 4 bases. The CDR3 covers 13 residues. Per germline, CDR1 WNHNN and CDR2 SYGVQD (reference sequence). CDR3: CASSNTGGTEAFF. The CDR3 nucleotides read TGCGCCAGCAGTAATACAGGGGGCACTGAAGCTTTCTTT.

This clone was seen only once. The rearrangement uses TRBV7-9 and TRBJ2-4, with 7 nucleotides matching TRBD1. CDR3 size: 14 residues. Germline CDR1 reads SEHNR; CDR2 reads FQNEAQ (reference sequence). The J segment lost 3 bases and the V segment lost 7 bases, leaving 6 bases of the junction unmatched. Written as DNA, the CDR3 is TGTGCCAGCACCCATCAGGGGGACAAAAACATTCAGTACTTC. Its protein product is CASTHQGDKNIQYF. The full variable domain, rest sourced from reference TRBV7-9 and TRBJ2-4, is DTGVSQNPRHKITKRGQNVTFRCDPISEHNRLYWYRQTLGQGPEFLTYFQNEAQLEKSRLLSDRFSAERPKGSFSTLEIQRTEQGDSAMYLCASTHQGDKNIQYFGAGTRLSVL.

The rearrangement links TRBV12-3 or TRBV12-4 to TRBJ2-7; D might be TRBD1 (5 bases). Trimming took 5 bases from V and 6 from J, leaving 11 bases between them. The CDR3 length is 12 residues. In DNA, the CDR3 is TGTGCCAGCAGTCTCACAGGTGCCGAGCAGTACTTC. Residues: CASSLTGAEQYF.

This chain links TRBV12-5 with TRBJ2-7, with a tentative D call TRBD1 (6 bases). With 6 bases removed from V and 0 bases from J, the gap between germline ends came to 9 bases. The CDR3 consists of 13 residues. Germline V gene lookup returns CDR1 LGHNT and CDR2 FRNRAP. CDR3 loop: CASGQGGSYEQYF. The CDR3 DNA reads as TGTGCTAGTGGCCAAGGGGGCTCCTACGAGCAGTACTTC.

V usage is TRBV9 and J usage is TRBJ1-1, with 7 bases matching TRBD1. CDR3 length: 14 amino acids. V lost 1 base, J lost 3 bases, and 3 bases stayed unmatched. The germline gives CDR1 SGDLS, CDR2 YYNGEE. Here the CDR3 reads CASSVWDSDTEAFF. The CDR3 coding sequence is TGTGCCAGCAGCGTATGGGACAGTGACACTGAAGCTTTCTTT.

The chain recombines TRBV25-1 with TRBJ2-1; the match to TRBD1 covers 8 bases. The CDR3 runs to 13 residues. CDR1 is MGHDK, CDR2 SYGVNS, per germline. V shed 6 bases, J shed 9 bases, and the junction held 7 bases outside the gene matches. The CDR3, as DNA: TGTGCCAGCAGCCGACCCACAGGGGGTGAGCAGTTCTTC. Amino acid sequence: CASSRPTGGEQFF.

In this sample, this clone turned up once. The CDR3 region has the DNA TGTGCGTCGGGGACAGGGGGCTGGTACGAGCAGTACTTC. Translating gives CASGTGGWYEQYF. The V gene is TRBV6-5, the J gene TRBJ2-7; 12 bases map to TRBD1. This CDR3 comprises 13 residues. Germline lookup yields CDR1 MNHEY and CDR2 SVGAGI.

This chain connects TRBV7-9 to TRBJ2-1, with 9 bases that match TRBD2. Trimming cost V 1 base and J 7 bases; bases outside gene matches: 8. Germline CDR1 and CDR2: SEHNR and FQNEAQ (reference sequence). The CDR3 has 16 residues. CDR3 bases: TGTGCCAGCAGCTTAGGACTAGCGGAGCCAACGAATGAGCAGTTCTTC. It encodes CASSLGLAEPTNEQFF.

This chain connects TRBV18 to TRBJ2-1, with 11 nucleotides matching TRBD1. CDR1 KGHSH and CDR2 LQKENI come from the germline V gene. V trimming: 6 bases; J trimming: 6 bases; junction bases outside the gene matches: 7. This CDR3 comprises 15 residues. CDR3 nucleotide sequence: TGTGCCAGCTCCCCTGGGACAGGGGGAGGCAATGAGCAGTTCTTC. This translates into CASSPGTGGGNEQFF.

The rearrangement links TRBV5-1 to TRBJ2-1, with 7 nucleotides matching TRBD2. The CDR3 is 15 residues long. Germline V gives CDR1 SGHRS, CDR2 YFSETQ. Germline trimming cut 0 bases from V and 3 bases from J; bases unmatched to any gene: 3. The CDR3 loop is CASSLAGGGYNEQFF. DNA for the CDR3: TGCGCCAGCAGCTTGGCCGGCGGGGGCTACAATGAGCAGTTCTTC.

The chain recombines TRBV5-6 with TRBJ1-6; 8 nucleotides line up with TRBD1. With 4 bases clipped from V and 5 bases from J, the junction kept 8 bases outside the gene matches. The V gene's germline CDR1 is SGHDT and CDR2 YYEEEE. CDR3 length: 16 amino acids. For the CDR3, the DNA is TGTGCCAGCAGCACCCGTCAGGGGGCCCATAATTCACCCCTCCACTTT. Encoded protein: CASSTRQGAHNSPLHF.

The sample holds one count of this clone. The chain uses TRBV3-1 (or the pseudogene TRBV3-2) and TRBJ1-2; 9 nucleotides match TRBD1. This CDR3 region has 15 residues. The germline V gene has CDR1 LGHDT and CDR2 YNNKEL (reference sequence). The V gene end was trimmed by 3 bases and the J gene end by 5 bases; junction bases not matched to a gene: 7. The CDR3 loop is CASSQGDGTGYGYTF. Here the CDR3 DNA reads TGTGCCAGCAGCCAGGGGGATGGGACAGGGTATGGCTACACCTTC.

V is TRBV9 and J is TRBJ2-1, with a tentative D call TRBD1 (6 bases). Germline V gives CDR1 SGDLS, CDR2 YYNGEE. The CDR3 contains 14 residues. V was clipped by 0 bases and J by 7 bases, with 11 bases between them. The chain's CDR3 is CASSVGQGTNEQFF. The DNA for the CDR3 is TGTGCCAGCAGCGTAGGTCAGGGGACAAATGAGCAGTTCTTC.

This clone was counted only a few times. The chain carries TRBV7-3 and TRBJ1-2; D is possibly TRBD1 (5 bases). The ends were cut back, 1 base at V and 4 bases at J, with 10 bases in the middle. Germline V gene data show CDR1 as SGHTA and CDR2 as FQGTGA. This CDR3 is 14 amino acids long. The CDR3 loop is CASSLSGGPYGYTF. The CDR3 DNA sequence: TGTGCCAGCAGCTTAAGCGGGGGTCCCTATGGCTACACCTTC.

The gene calls are TRBV2 and TRBJ2-5, with 7 bases that match TRBD1. Germline V gene data show CDR1 as SNHLY and CDR2 as FYNNEI. The V segment lost 8 bases and the J segment 2 bases; nucleotides outside the gene matches: 5. CDR3 length equals 13 residues. The CDR3 protein is CASSQGIQETQYF. CDR3 bases: TGTGCCAGCTCACAGGGGATTCAAGAGACCCAGTACTTC. Drawing the rest from reference TRBV2 and TRBJ2-5, the complete variable domain is EPEVTQTPSHQVTQMGQEVILRCVPISNHLYFYWYRQILGQKVEFLVSFYNNEISEKSEIFDDQFSVERPDGSNFTLKIRSTKLEDSAMYFCASSQGIQETQYFGPGTRLLVL.

The chain employs TRBV5-4 and TRBJ2-7; a weak D match, TRBD1 (5 bases). Trimming pared 4 bases from V and 4 bases from J, leaving 12 bases between. The CDR3 sequence is 13 residues long. The germline gives CDR1 SGHNT, CDR2 YYREEE (reference sequence). For the CDR3, the DNA is TGTGCCAGCAGCCAAGCGACAGTTTACGAGCAGTACTTC. This sequence encodes CASSQATVYEQYF.

The chain has TRBV13 and TRBJ2-7; 7 positions agree with TRBD2. The germline CDR1 and CDR2 sequences are PRHDT and FYEKMQ (reference sequence). The CDR3 extends over 19 amino acids. With V trimmed by 0 bases and J by 2 bases, 16 bases remained unmatched. The CDR3 DNA reads as TGTGCCAGCAGCTTAGGACCAACCCCCGGGGGGAATAATCCCTACGAGCAGTACTTC. Protein: CASSLGPTPGGNNPYEQYF.

The J gene is TRBJ1-2, the V gene TRBV9; weak D call: TRBD1 (6 bases). The V and J ends lost 6 bases and 2 bases respectively, with 20 bases between them. In germline, CDR1 is SGDLS, CDR2 YYNGEE. There are 16 residues in the CDR3. As DNA, the CDR3 is TGTGCCAGCACCCCACTGGCCAGGACAGTCAACTATGGCTACACCTTC. It encodes CASTPLARTVNYGYTF.

The chain combines TRBV18 with TRBJ2-5; D is perhaps TRBD1 (7 bases). The CDR3 is made up of 14 amino acids. CDR1 and CDR2 (germline): KGHSH, LQKENI. The germline V and J ends were trimmed by 2 bases and 4 bases, with 11 bases remaining between them. The CDR3 spells CASSPGGGTETQYF. The CDR3 nucleotides read TGTGCCAGCTCACCAGGAGGGGGCACAGAGACCCAGTACTTC.

V is TRBV29-1 and J is TRBJ2-2; D call uncertain. Germline CDR1 SQVTM, CDR2 ANQGSEA. V lost 4 bases and J lost 0, with 12 bases in between. The CDR3 length is 15 residues. The CDR3: CSVVMAAPNTGELFF. CDR3 bases: TGCAGCGTTGTTATGGCGGCCCCGAACACCGGGGAGCTGTTTTTT.

This chain uses TRBV6-5 with TRBJ1-6; D remains ambiguous. V was shortened by 4 bases and J by 4 bases, with 8 bases between the two germline ends. The CDR3 runs to 14 residues. The germline V gene encodes CDR1 MNHEY and CDR2 SVGAGI. The CDR3 loop reads CASSFTTYNSPLHF. The CDR3 DNA reads as TGTGCCAGCAGTTTCACTACTTATAATTCACCCCTCCACTTT.